The 30 T cell receptor beta chains in this list originate from one sample, sequenced in a study of shared clonotypes between healthy human individuals. Method: immunoSEQ multiplex PCR; TCRdb's copy keeps in-frame clones and lacks some. The sample has about 110,000 clones, 68% seen once. Input material: memory CD8+ T cells sorted from blood. As for subset: CD45RO+ cells pooled with CCR7-negative TemRA cells. These receptors were collected from a woman aged 30 to 39 in good health.

The chain joins TRBV19 to TRBJ2-2; TRBD2 matches 7 bases. The length of the CDR3 is 16 residues. The V gene end was trimmed by 3 bases and the J gene end by 0 bases; junction bases not matched to a gene: 4. CDR1 and CDR2 from the germline V gene are LNHDA and SQIVND (reference sequence). The CDR3 DNA sequence: TGTGCCAGTAGTATCCAAGCGGGGCCGAACACCGGGGAGCTGTTTTTT. It yields the protein CASSIQAGPNTGELFF.

This clone was detected only a few times. The genes are TRBV29-1 and TRBJ2-7, with 11 bases that match TRBD2. Germline values: CDR1 SQVTM, CDR2 ANQGSEA. The CDR3 sequence is 14 residues long. V lost 2 bases and J lost 3; bases outside the gene matches: 3. The CDR3 DNA sequence: TGCAGCGTTGAAAGCACTAGCGGGGGCTACGAGCAGTACTTC. As protein: CSVESTSGGYEQYF.

Regarding this clone: Given the absence of the conserved phenylalanine or tryptophan at the CDR3 end, a read error is likely. The CDR3 DNA is TGTGCCAGCATCTACTCCGGGACGCTCAATCAGCCCCAGCATTCT. Encoded protein: CASIYSGTLNQPQHS. The chain recombines TRBV6-1 with TRBJ1-5, with D tentatively TRBD1 (5 bases). This CDR3 has 15 amino acids. Germline loops: CDR1 MNHNS, CDR2 SASEGT. V dropped 7 bases and J dropped 3 bases, with 16 bases sitting between them.

This clone was counted between two and nine times. This chain links TRBV11-2 with TRBJ1-3; D possibly corresponds to TRBD1 (6 bases). V dropped 5 bases and J dropped 6 bases, with 14 bases sitting between them. CDR3 length equals 14 residues. From germline, CDR1 is SGHAT and CDR2 FQNNGV. CDR3 DNA: TGTGCCAGCAGCCGGACAGTCTACATAAACACCATATATTTT. This sequence encodes CASSRTVYINTIYF.

This chain joins TRBV7-2 and TRBJ1-1; D unclear. V shed 5 bases and J shed 3 bases, with 10 bases lying between them. The CDR3 has 13 residues. Germline V CDR1 and CDR2: SGHTA, FQGNSA. The CDR3 nucleotides are TGTGCCAGCAGCGCGCAACGGGACACTGAAGCTTTCTTT. Amino acid sequence: CASSAQRDTEAFF.

The V gene is TRBV25-1, the J gene TRBJ1-5; a weak D match, TRBD1 (5 bases). Trimming took 6 bases from V and 2 from J, leaving 11 bases between them. The germline V gene has CDR1 MGHDK and CDR2 SYGVNS. The CDR3 runs to 14 residues. CDR3 DNA: TGTGCCAGCAGGGGAGGGACGGGCAATCAGCCCCAGCATTTT. Amino acids: CASRGGTGNQPQHF. Complete variable domain (other parts from reference TRBV25-1 and TRBJ1-5): EADIYQTPRYLVIGTGKKITLECSQTMGHDKMYWYQQDPGMELHLIHYSYGVNSTEKGDLSSESTVSRIRTEHFPLTLESARPSHTSQYLCASRGGTGNQPQHFGDGTRLSIL.

V and J are TRBV28 and TRBJ1-1, with 7 positions matching TRBD1. The germline gives CDR1 MDHEN, CDR2 SYDVKM. The CDR3 extends over 16 amino acids. J gave up 3 bases and V 2 bases, and 9 bases lay outside the gene matches. The CDR3 DNA reads as TGTGCCAGCAGTTTAATATTCAGGGGGATTGACACTGAAGCTTTCTTT. This gives the protein CASSLIFRGIDTEAFF.

This clone was counted ten times or more. Distinct nucleotide sequences in the sample also encode this CDR3. This chain uses TRBV7-9 with TRBJ1-5; D gene unclear. V was clipped by 5 bases and J by 3 bases, with 11 bases between them. Germline V gene sequence: CDR1 SEHNR, CDR2 FQNEAQ (reference sequence). There are 14 residues in the CDR3. The CDR3 nucleotides are TGTGCCAGCAGCCCGGACGGATTCAATCAGCCCCAGCATTTT. It yields the protein CASSPDGFNQPQHF. Complete variable domain (other parts from reference TRBV7-9 and TRBJ1-5): DTGVSQNPRHKITKRGQNVTFRCDPISEHNRLYWYRQTLGQGPEFLTYFQNEAQLEKSRLLSDRFSAERPKGSFSTLEIQRTEQGDSAMYLCASSPDGFNQPQHFGDGTRLSIL.

This clone was counted only a few times. This sample includes further DNA sequences coding for the same CDR3. J is TRBJ2-3 and V is TRBV6-4; 11 bases match TRBD2. After removal of 3 bases from V and 1 base from J, the junction contained 0 bases not matched to a gene. The CDR3 contains 15 residues. Germline assignment: CDR1 MRHNA and CDR2 SNTAGT. CDR3 sequence (DNA): TGTGCCAGCAGTGAGACTAGCGGGGGCACAGATACGCAGTATTTT. It yields the protein CASSETSGGTDTQYF.

This clone was seen a handful of times. CDR3 nucleotide sequence: TGTGCCAGCAGTGAAAGAGGGGAGTCAGATACGCAGTATTTT. Its protein is CASSERGESDTQYF. The chain uses TRBV6-1 and TRBJ2-3; the D gene could be TRBD1 or TRBD2 (5 bases each). This CDR3 contains 14 residues. From germline, CDR1 is MNHNS and CDR2 SASEGT. V was cut by 2 bases and J by 4 bases, with 10 bases left in between.

The sample holds a few counts of this clone. This chain links TRBV18 with TRBJ2-3; 7 nucleotides match TRBD1. Germline V gene data show CDR1 as KGHSH and CDR2 as LQKENI. The V segment lost 3 bases and the J segment 4 bases; nucleotides outside the gene matches: 4. This CDR3 comprises 14 residues. This CDR3 is CASSPLGQADTQYF. The CDR3 region has the DNA TGTGCCAGCTCACCCCTAGGACAGGCAGATACGCAGTATTTT.

This clone has ten or more counts. Additional DNA sequences in this sample encode the identical CDR3. The chain combines TRBV6-1 with TRBJ2-7; possibly TRBD1 for D (5 bases). Trimming took off 1 base at V and 0 bases at J, with 7 bases between the two ends. In germline, CDR1 is MNHNS, CDR2 SASEGT. The CDR3 is 14 residues long. Here the CDR3 DNA reads TGTGCCAGCAGTGAAGGAGACAGCTCCTACGAGCAGTACTTC. Translating it yields CASSEGDSSYEQYF.

The CDR3 is CASTPGQGNTEAFF. CDR3 coding DNA: TGTGCCAGCACGCCGGGACAGGGGAACACTGAAGCTTTCTTT. The chain employs TRBV25-1 and TRBJ1-1, with TRBD1 matching 9 bases. Trimming cost V 7 bases and J 1 base; bases outside gene matches: 4. This CDR3 is 14 amino acids long. Germline assignment: CDR1 MGHDK and CDR2 SYGVNS.

J is TRBJ2-2 and V is TRBV19, with D maybe TRBD2 (5 bases). CDR1 and CDR2 from the germline V gene are LNHDA and SQIVND (reference sequence). The CDR3 totals 15 residues. Trimming took 0 bases from V and 5 from J, leaving 10 bases between them. CDR3 sequence reads: CASSIDPRRTGELFF. CDR3 nucleotide sequence: TGTGCCAGTAGTATAGACCCGAGGAGGACCGGGGAGCTGTTTTTT.

CDR3 protein: CASSFNNYGYTF. In DNA, the CDR3 is TGTGCCAGCAGCTTCAATAACTATGGCTACACCTTC. The chain has TRBV5-4 and TRBJ1-2; the D is unclear. V lost 2 bases and J lost 1, with 3 bases in between. Germline CDR1 reads SGHNT; CDR2 reads YYREEE (reference sequence). The CDR3 is 12 amino acids. Filled out from reference TRBV5-4 and TRBJ1-2, the complete variable domain reads ETGVTQSPTHLIKTRGQQVTLRCSSQSGHNTVSWYQQALGQGPQFIFQYYREEENGRGNFPPRFSGLQFPNYSSELNVNALELDDSALYLCASSFNNYGYTFGSGTRLTVV.

J is TRBJ2-3 and V is TRBV7-9; possible D gene TRBD1, 6 bases. The ends were cut back, 3 bases at V and 4 bases at J, with 11 bases in the middle. Looked up from germline, CDR1 is SEHNR and CDR2 is FQNEAQ (reference sequence). The CDR3 consists of 14 residues. The CDR3 nucleotides are TGTGCCAGCAGCTTTGTACAGGGCGCAGATACGCAGTATTTT. It yields the protein CASSFVQGADTQYF.

This clone was seen only a few times. The rearrangement uses TRBV4-1 and TRBJ1-5, with TRBD1 matching 11 bases. CDR1 MGHRA and CDR2 YSYEKL come from the germline V gene. The junction had 6 bases not matched to a gene; V was cut back by 4 bases and J by 7 bases. CDR3 size: 15 residues. CDR3 DNA sequence: TGCGCCAGCAGCCGCGGACAGGGGGCGTCGCAGCCCCAGCATTTT. Protein sequence: CASSRGQGASQPQHF.

The chain is built from TRBV25-1 and TRBJ2-7; 11 positions agree with TRBD2. This CDR3 is 15 amino acids long. Trimming cost V 2 bases and J 2 bases; bases outside gene matches: 2. CDR1 MGHDK and CDR2 SYGVNS come from the germline V gene. The CDR3 loop reads CASSEGLAGAYEQYF. CDR3 nucleotides: TGTGCCAGCAGTGAAGGACTAGCGGGCGCCTACGAGCAGTACTTC.

This clone has just a few counts. V is TRBV6-6 and J is TRBJ2-3, with a possible D match to TRBD2 (5 bases). This CDR3 is 15 amino acids long. CDR1 MNHNY and CDR2 SVGAGI come from the germline V gene (reference sequence). V was trimmed by 2 bases and J by 4 bases, leaving 13 bases between them. This chain's CDR3 is CASSYERPGADTQYF. CDR3 nucleotide sequence: TGTGCCAGCAGTTACGAGCGGCCCGGAGCAGATACGCAGTATTTT.

CDR3 bases: TGTGCCAGCAGCCAAGACGCAGGGCCCTACGAGCAGTACTTC. Its protein is CASSQDAGPYEQYF. V usage is TRBV14 and J usage is TRBJ2-7; tentatively, D is TRBD1 (5 bases). Looked up from germline, CDR1 is SGHDN and CDR2 is FVKESK. The V and J ends lost 0 bases and 2 bases respectively, with 8 bases between them. The CDR3 is 14 amino acids.

This clone occurred many times. The V call is TRBV15, the J call TRBJ2-1; 8 bases map to TRBD2. Looked up from germline, CDR1 is LNHNV and CDR2 is YYDKDF (reference sequence). This CDR3 spans 15 amino acids. Trimming at V came to 7 bases and at J to 3 bases, leaving 8 bases not matched to a gene. Here the CDR3 reads CATTPAGVDYNEQFF. CDR3 DNA: TGTGCCACCACGCCAGCGGGAGTCGACTACAATGAGCAGTTCTTC.

This clone was detected only a few times. The chain carries TRBV28 and TRBJ2-7, with no clear D. The CDR3 is 14 residues long. Trimming cost V 1 base and J 3 bases, with 10 bases left between them. CDR1 and CDR2 (germline): MDHEN, SYDVKM. The CDR3 sequence: CASSLLGYLYEQYF. The DNA of the CDR3 is TGTGCCAGCAGTTTATTGGGATATCTCTACGAGCAGTACTTC.

In DNA, the CDR3 is TGTGCCAGTAGTACCGGGGATGGAGCCAAAAACATTCAGTACTTC. It encodes CASSTGDGAKNIQYF. The rearrangement links TRBV19 to TRBJ2-4; possibly TRBD2 for D (5 bases). The CDR3 has 15 residues. Trimming shortened V by 4 bases and J by 0 bases, and 10 bases separated the two germline ends. Per the germline V gene, CDR1 is LNHDA and CDR2 is SQIVND (reference sequence).

The V gene is TRBV9, the J gene TRBJ2-2; 11 nucleotides line up with TRBD2. Unmatched junction bases numbered 16, after V lost 4 bases and J lost 8 bases. The germline CDR1 and CDR2 sequences are SGDLS and YYNGEE. The CDR3 has 18 amino acids. CDR3 amino acids: CASSPPGVAGGPPGELFF. CDR3 in DNA: TGTGCCAGCAGCCCCCCCGGGGTAGCGGGAGGGCCCCCAGGGGAGCTGTTTTTT. Supplemented by reference TRBV9 and TRBJ2-2, the full variable domain reads DSGVTQTPKHLITATGQRVTLRCSPRSGDLSVYWYQQSLDQGLQFLIQYYNGEERAKGNILERFSAQQFPDLHSELNLSSLELGDSALYFCASSPPGVAGGPPGELFFGEGSRLTVL.

This clone was counted once. The chain couples TRBV5-1 to TRBJ2-3, with 7 bases lining up with TRBD1. Germline V gene lookup returns CDR1 SGHRS and CDR2 YFSETQ. V was pared by 2 bases and J by 3 bases, with 6 bases of the junction left unmatched. CDR3 size: 15 residues. CDR3 DNA sequence: TGCGCCAGCAGCTTAGAAGCACAGGGGACAGATACGCAGTATTTT. Translating gives CASSLEAQGTDTQYF.

This clone was seen only a few times. The chain couples TRBV25-1 to TRBJ2-7; unclear D gene. Trimming left V 1 base short and J 1 base short, with 11 bases between. The CDR3 extends over 15 amino acids. Germline values: CDR1 MGHDK, CDR2 SYGVNS. CDR3 DNA sequence: TGTGCCAGCAGTGAATCACAGTCGGATTCCTACGAGCAGTACTTC. Encoded protein: CASSESQSDSYEQYF.

This clone was observed at least ten times. The rearrangement joins TRBV6-4 to TRBJ1-3, with 8 bases that match TRBD1. Trimming cost V 2 bases and J 2 bases; bases outside gene matches: 8. Looked up from germline, CDR1 is MRHNA and CDR2 is SNTAGT. The CDR3 totals 17 residues. The CDR3 is CASSDQTGEGPGNTIYF. CDR3 bases: TGTGCCAGCAGTGACCAGACAGGGGAAGGACCTGGAAACACCATATATTTT.

This clone was seen only a few times. DNA for the CDR3: TGTGCCAGCAGCTTTGAATCCGGGACAGGGGGCTCTAACGAGCAGTACTTC. It yields the protein CASSFESGTGGSNEQYF. V gene TRBV7-9 combines with J gene TRBJ2-7; 12 positions match TRBD1. Germline-derived CDR1 and CDR2 are SEHNR and FQNEAQ (reference sequence). V dropped 3 bases and J dropped 5; count of bases not matched to a gene: 11. The CDR3 has 17 amino acids.

This sequence joins TRBV7-9 and TRBJ1-1, with D unclear. Trimming took 2 bases from V and 1 from J, leaving 5 bases between them. The CDR3 covers 13 residues. CDR1 is SEHNR, CDR2 FQNEAQ, per germline (reference sequence). The CDR3 reads CASSLNRNTEAFF. The DNA of the CDR3 is TGTGCCAGCAGCTTAAACAGGAACACTGAAGCTTTCTTT.

This sequence joins TRBV5-6 and TRBJ2-3; tentative D call: TRBD2 (7 bases). The CDR3 contains 18 residues. The germline V gene encodes CDR1 SGHDT and CDR2 YYEEEE. Trimming took 0 bases from V and 3 from J, leaving 20 bases between them. The DNA for the CDR3 is TGTGCCAGCAGCTTGGTAGGGGGGGCGGTAGACGAAACAGATACGCAGTATTTT. Translated, it gives CASSLVGGAVDETDTQYF.